The 29 T cell receptor beta chains presented below share a single source sample, sequenced in a study of shared clonotypes between healthy human individuals. Assay used: immunoSEQ multiplex PCR; TCRdb lists only in-frame clones, some missing. There are roughly 2,300,000 clones in the sample; 80% to 95% occur only once, and approximately 0.4% lies in the top ten. Material for sequencing was naive CD4+ T cells from PBMCs. This sample's subset: CD45RA+ positively selected. Every receptor here comes from a man younger than 30 in good health. Some clones in this sample may be carry-over from other donors' samples.

The V call is TRBV6-6, the J call TRBJ1-2, with TRBD1 matching over 7 bases. This CDR3 has 15 residues. Germline lookup yields CDR1 MNHNY and CDR2 SVGAGI (reference sequence). The trim removed 9 bases at V and 3 bases at J, leaving 13 bases unmatched. CDR3 in amino acids: CASNKGGGIYYGYTF. The CDR3 coding sequence is TGTGCCAGTAACAAGGGAGGGGGCATTTACTATGGCTACACCTTC.

The J gene is TRBJ1-3, the V gene TRBV18; D uncertain. CDR3 length: 20 residues. CDR1 is KGHSH, CDR2 LQKENI, per germline. V was pared by 1 base and J by 0 bases, with 22 bases between. CDR3 coding DNA: TGTGCCAGCTCACCACAGAGGCCAGGAGAAAATCCCCCCTCTGGAAACACCATATATTTT. Encoded protein: CASSPQRPGENPPSGNTIYF.

This sequence joins TRBV21-1 and TRBJ2-7; the table's TRBD1 call for D was not verified on the DNA. TRBV21-1 is tagged as a pseudogene. The CDR3 loop spans 12 amino acids. This chain's CDR3 is CASSIQGREQYF. The CDR3 DNA follows: TGTGCCAGCAGCATACAGGGTCGCGAGCAGTACTTC.

The CDR3 DNA sequence: TGTGCCAGCGGACCCACCGGGGAGCTGTTTTTT. Translating it yields CASGPTGELFF. The gene calls are TRBV6-5 and TRBJ2-2; D unresolved. V shed 8 bases and J shed 4 bases, with 5 bases lying between them. CDR1 and CDR2 from the germline V gene are MNHEY and SVGAGI. The CDR3 loop spans 11 amino acids.

A note on this clone: The identical CDR3 is also encoded by other nucleotide sequences in the sample. The chain is built from TRBV5-1 and TRBJ2-6; D remains unclear. The CDR3 has 15 amino acids. Trimming left V 3 bases short and J 0 bases short, with 7 bases between. The germline V gene encodes CDR1 SGHRS and CDR2 YFSETQ. The DNA for the CDR3 is TGCGCCAGCAGCTATGATCTCTCTGGGGCCAACGTCCTGACTTTC. Amino acid sequence: CASSYDLSGANVLTF.

This chain links TRBV20-1 with TRBJ2-1, with unresolved D. V was clipped by 7 bases and J by 8 bases, with 12 bases between them. The CDR3 has 11 residues. Germline V gene sequence: CDR1 DFQATT, CDR2 SNEGSKA (reference sequence). For the CDR3, the DNA is TGCAGTGTCAACCCTGGGGATGAGCAGTTCTTC. Protein product: CSVNPGDEQFF.

The J gene is TRBJ2-1, the V gene TRBV13, with TRBD2 matching 8 bases. The CDR3 is 16 amino acids. V lost 0 bases, J lost 7 bases, and 8 bases stayed unmatched. The germline CDR1 and CDR2 sequences are PRHDT and FYEKMQ (reference sequence). The CDR3: CASSLGGRGGGNEQFF. DNA of the CDR3: TGTGCCAGCAGCTTAGGTGGTCGGGGGGGAGGTAATGAGCAGTTCTTC.

The CDR3 protein is CASSLLDPTFF. In DNA, the CDR3 is TGTGCCAGCAGCTTACTGGACCCGACTTTCTTT. The chain couples TRBV7-9 to TRBJ1-1, with D unresolved. The V and J ends lost 2 bases and 12 bases respectively, with 10 bases between them. The germline CDR1 and CDR2 sequences are SEHNR and FQNEAQ (reference sequence). The CDR3 has 11 residues.

This clone has only one observation. The chain uses TRBV7-2 and TRBJ1-4, with D uncertain. Germline V CDR1 and CDR2: SGHTA, FQGNSA. The V gene lost 0 bases and the J gene lost 0 bases, with 8 bases spanning the gap. CDR3 size: 16 residues. The CDR3, as DNA: TGTGCCAGCAGCTTAGCCATCCATACAACTAATGAAAAACTGTTTTTT. Translation: CASSLAIHTTNEKLFF.

The V call is TRBV28, the J call TRBJ1-1, with 11 bases aligning to TRBD1. The V segment lost 5 bases and the J segment 10 bases; nucleotides outside the gene matches: 12. CDR3 size: 15 residues. Germline assignment: CDR1 MDHEN and CDR2 SYDVKM. CDR3 coding DNA: TGTGCCAGCAGTCCCCGGGGGACAGGGGGAAGGGTAGCTTTCTTT. As protein: CASSPRGTGGRVAFF.

This clone was detected once. The chain joins TRBV5-1 to TRBJ2-1, with TRBD2 matching over 12 bases. CDR3 size: 16 residues. Germline-derived CDR1 and CDR2 are SGHRS and YFSETQ. V gave up 3 bases and J gave up 9 bases; unmatched junction bases: 10. The CDR3 reads CASSSSLAGGPGEQFF. The CDR3 DNA follows: TGCGCCAGCAGCTCGAGCCTAGCGGGAGGGCCTGGTGAGCAGTTCTTC.

The chain carries TRBV29-1 and TRBJ2-1; D unclear. The V gene's germline CDR1 is SQVTM and CDR2 ANQGSEA. CDR3 length: 14 residues. Deletions cut 5 bases from V and 0 bases from J, with 11 bases between. The CDR3 nucleotides read TGCAGCGTTCCCCCGGTGAGCTCCTACAATGAGCAGTTCTTC. It is translated as CSVPPVSSYNEQFF.

CDR3 sequence: CASSLGTGTAFF. The CDR3 DNA reads as TGTGCCAGCAGCTTGGGGACAGGGACGGCTTTCTTT. The chain is built from TRBV5-4 and TRBJ1-1, with 8 bases lining up with TRBD1. Germline V CDR1 and CDR2: SGHNT, YYREEE (reference sequence). The J segment lost 11 bases and the V segment lost 0 bases, leaving 3 bases of the junction unmatched. The length of the CDR3 is 12 residues. Combining the CDR3 with reference TRBV5-4 and TRBJ1-1 gives the whole variable domain ETGVTQSPTHLIKTRGQQVTLRCSSQSGHNTVSWYQQALGQGPQFIFQYYREEENGRGNFPPRFSGLQFPNYSSELNVNALELDDSALYLCASSLGTGTAFFGQGTRLTVV.

The rearrangement joins TRBV7-3 to TRBJ1-1; possibly TRBD1 for D (5 bases). CDR3 length equals 15 residues. Germline V CDR1 and CDR2: SGHTA, FQGTGA. Trimming removed 1 base at V and 5 bases at J, with 14 bases between. CDR3 protein: CASSLIAGIITEAFF. CDR3 coding DNA: TGTGCCAGCAGCTTAATAGCAGGGATTATAACTGAAGCTTTCTTT.

Points on this clone: A junction end diverges from the germline sequence, so it may reflect a read error. This chain joins TRBV25-1 and TRBJ1-4; no firm D call. The CDR3 loop spans 14 amino acids. The V gene's germline CDR1 is MGHDK and CDR2 SYGVNS. The DNA for the CDR3 is TGTGCCAGCAGTGAATTCTGGGGTAATGAAAAAGTGTTTTTT. Amino acids: CASSEFWGNEKVFF.

The V and J genes are TRBV5-4 and TRBJ2-1; TRBD1 matches at 8 bases. Unmatched junction bases numbered 9, after V lost 3 bases and J lost 4 bases. Germline CDR1 SGHNT, CDR2 YYREEE (reference sequence). The CDR3 totals 16 residues. The chain's CDR3 is CASSSGQALIYNEQFF. DNA of the CDR3: TGTGCCAGCAGCTCGGGACAGGCCCTAATTTACAATGAGCAGTTCTTC.

This sequence joins TRBV9 and TRBJ1-1; D not resolved. CDR3 length equals 14 residues. Germline loops: CDR1 SGDLS, CDR2 YYNGEE. The V gene lost 0 bases and the J gene lost 1 base, with 7 bases spanning the gap. The DNA for the CDR3 is TGTGCCAGCAGCGTAGATTGGGAGAACACTGAAGCTTTCTTT. This gives the protein CASSVDWENTEAFF. The complete variable domain, with remaining parts taken from reference TRBV9 and TRBJ1-1, reads DSGVTQTPKHLITATGQRVTLRCSPRSGDLSVYWYQQSLDQGLQFLIQYYNGEERAKGNILERFSAQQFPDLHSELNLSSLELGDSALYFCASSVDWENTEAFFGQGTRLTVV.

The V gene is TRBV29-1, the J gene TRBJ2-5; 9 positions agree with TRBD1. TRBJ2-7 explains the end of the DNA better; the J call may be wrong. The CDR3 is made up of 15 amino acids. Germline lookup yields CDR1 SQVTM and CDR2 ANQGSEA. The CDR3 protein is CSVEGSRQGGYEQYF. In nucleotides, the CDR3 is TGCAGCGTTGAAGGTTCCAGACAGGGGGGGTACGAGCAGTACTTC.

The chain couples TRBV7-9 to TRBJ1-5; D is unclear. Germline CDR1 SEHNR, CDR2 FQNEAQ (reference sequence). The CDR3 contains 12 residues. V shed 3 bases and J shed 7 bases, with 7 bases lying between them. As DNA, the CDR3 is TGTGCCAGCAGCTTTTTCGGGCAGCCCCAGCATTTT. Amino acids: CASSFFGQPQHF.

This chain uses TRBV28 with TRBJ2-7; the D gene could be TRBD1 or TRBD2 (6 bases each). CDR3 length: 15 residues. V was trimmed by 5 bases and J by 3 bases, leaving 17 bases between them. The germline CDR1 and CDR2 sequences are MDHEN and SYDVKM. The chain's CDR3 is CASSETGDTIYEQYF. CDR3 nucleotides: TGTGCCAGCAGTGAGACGGGGGACACCATCTACGAGCAGTACTTC.

Here the CDR3 reads CASSLNEDSPLHF. DNA of the CDR3: TGTGCCAGCAGCTTAAACGAGGATTCACCCCTCCACTTT. The chain links TRBV7-2 to TRBJ1-6, with D unclear. CDR3 length: 13 residues. The germline gives CDR1 SGHTA, CDR2 FQGNSA. Trimming removed 2 bases at V and 8 bases at J, with 7 bases between.

This clone was found a few times. This chain joins TRBV10-1 and TRBJ1-2; D ambiguous. With 5 bases removed from V and 2 bases from J, the gap between germline ends came to 9 bases. The CDR3 extends over 13 amino acids. From germline, CDR1 is WNHNN and CDR2 SYGVQD (reference sequence). The CDR3 region is CASSLGPNYGYTF. In DNA form, the CDR3 reads TGCGCCAGCAGTTTAGGTCCCAACTATGGCTACACCTTC.

The chain recombines TRBV6-6 with TRBJ2-7; 7 bases are a match to TRBD1. V shed 6 bases and J 3 bases; nucleotides not matched to a gene: 14. CDR3 size: 16 residues. CDR1 MNHNY and CDR2 SVGAGI come from the germline V gene (reference sequence). The CDR3 bases are TGTGCCAGCAGACGAAGTCAGGGGGTCGCTAGCTACGAGCAGTACTTC. Residues: CASRRSQGVASYEQYF.

This rearrangement joins TRBV18 to TRBJ2-2; 8 nucleotides line up with TRBD1. V shed 1 base and J 1 base; nucleotides not matched to a gene: 2. CDR1 is KGHSH, CDR2 LQKENI, per germline. The CDR3 runs to 16 residues. CDR3: CASSPRTGRNTGELFF. The DNA of the CDR3 is TGTGCCAGCTCACCACGGACAGGGAGGAACACCGGGGAGCTGTTTTTT.

The CDR3 sequence: CASRGAVTSDTQYF. CDR3 nucleotides: TGTGCCAGCCGAGGGGCGGTGACCTCAGATACGCAGTATTTT. The genes are TRBV25-1 and TRBJ2-3; D is tentatively TRBD1 or TRBD2 (5 bases each). Germline loops: CDR1 MGHDK, CDR2 SYGVNS. The CDR3 contains 14 residues. V shed 8 bases and J shed 4 bases, with 16 bases lying between them. The full variable domain, completed using reference TRBV25-1 and TRBJ2-3, is EADIYQTPRYLVIGTGKKITLECSQTMGHDKMYWYQQDPGMELHLIHYSYGVNSTEKGDLSSESTVSRIRTEHFPLTLESARPSHTSQYLCASRGAVTSDTQYFGPGTRLTVL.

CDR3 nucleotides: TGTGCCAGCAGTGAGGAAGGAGGTCCTGCATCCGAGCAGTACTTC. This gives the protein CASSEEGGPASEQYF. This chain connects TRBV6-1 to TRBJ2-7; weak D call: TRBD2 (5 bases). CDR1 and CDR2 (germline): MNHNS, SASEGT. The CDR3 consists of 15 residues. Trimming took 3 bases from V and 6 from J, leaving 18 bases between them.

This chain joins TRBV5-1 and TRBJ2-5, with no clear D. CDR3 size: 12 residues. Trimming took 6 bases from V and 5 from J, leaving 11 bases between them. Germline V CDR1 and CDR2: SGHRS, YFSETQ. In DNA, the CDR3 is TGCGCCAGCAATTCTGGGTGGGAGACCCAGTACTTC. Translation gives CASNSGWETQYF.

The chain employs TRBV4-1 and TRBJ1-2; weak D call: TRBD1 (6 bases). The CDR3 covers 15 residues. The germline V gene encodes CDR1 MGHRA and CDR2 YSYEKL. V was cut by 7 bases and J by 3 bases, with 18 bases left in between. The CDR3 DNA reads TGCGCCAGCATGGGGGCTGGTGCCGGGGACTATGGCTACACCTTC. This encodes CASMGAGAGDYGYTF.

With respect to this clone: Other DNA sequences within the sample encode an identical CDR3. The chain's CDR3 is CASSLAGVIDTQYF. The CDR3 coding sequence is TGTGCCAGCAGCTTAGCGGGAGTGATAGATACGCAGTATTTT. The J gene is TRBJ2-3, the V gene TRBV7-2; TRBD2 is a possible D gene (5 bases). Deletions cut 0 bases from V and 5 bases from J, with 9 bases between. CDR1 and CDR2 (germline): SGHTA, FQGNSA. The CDR3 has 14 amino acids. Using reference TRBV7-2 and TRBJ2-3 for the parts outside the CDR3, the full variable domain is GAGVSQSPSNKVTEKGKDVELRCDPISGHTALYWYRQSLGQGLEFLIYFQGNSAPDKSGLPSDRFSAERTGGSVSTLTIQRTQQEDSAVYLCASSLAGVIDTQYFGPGTRLTVL.